Shown below are 6 T cell receptor beta chains from a single sample sequenced in a study of Graves' ophthalmopathy and Graves' hyperthyroidism. Beta-chain TCR CDR3 regions were amplified from RNA transcripts. Amplification began with first-round RT-PCR using HTBI primers, then second-round multiplex PCR was performed. TCRdb re-analysed the multiplex PCR reads in MiXCR, keeping a single row per CDR3 protein. The sample has about 660,000 distinct CDR3 sequences; about 40% are singletons. The specimen was peripheral blood. These TCRs come from an adult man with Graves' ophthalmopathy.

This clonotype was counted at least ten times. The V gene is TRBV2, the J gene TRBJ2-6; TRBD1 matches 9 bases. Germline V gene data show CDR1 as SNHLY and CDR2 as FYNNEI. The CDR3 loop spans 17 amino acids. After removal of 6 bases from V and 0 bases from J, the junction contained 6 bases not matched to a gene. CDR3 coding DNA: TGTGCCAGCAGCCCCGGGACAGGGTCCTCTGGGGCCAACGTCCTGACTTTC. It yields the protein CASSPGTGSSGANVLTF.

The rearrangement links TRBV30 to TRBJ1-1; no clear D. The CDR3 sequence is 11 residues long. Trimming removed 3 bases at V and 7 bases at J, with 9 bases between. CDR1 is GTSNPN and CDR2 is SVGIG in the germline V gene (reference sequence). The CDR3 protein is CAWSSGYEAFF. CDR3 bases: TGTGCCTGGAGCTCCGGGTATGAAGCTTTCTTT. Full variable domain (remainder filled in from reference TRBV30 and TRBJ1-1): SQTIHQWPATLVQPVGSPLSLECTVEGTSNPNLYWYRQAAGRGLQLLFYSVGIGQISSEVPQNLSASRPQDRQFILSSKKLLLSDSGFYLCAWSSGYEAFFGQGTRLTVV.

The chain uses TRBV7-8 and TRBJ2-5, with D maybe TRBD2 (5 bases). Germline loops: CDR1 SGHVS, CDR2 FQNEAQ. This CDR3 has 16 residues. With 1 base removed from V and 5 bases from J, the gap between germline ends came to 17 bases. The DNA for the CDR3 is TGTGCCAGCAGCTTAGGGCGGGTAATGGGAAGGGAGACCCAGTACTTC. It translates to CASSLGRVMGRETQYF.

This chain connects TRBV7-9 to TRBJ2-7; D gene unclear. The CDR3 extends over 13 amino acids. Trimming removed 5 bases from V and 8 bases from J, with 16 bases in between. CDR1 is SEHNR and CDR2 is FQNEAQ in the germline V gene (reference sequence). The CDR3 nucleotides are TGTGCCAGCAGCCAAGGAACCACCGCCCAGCAGTACTTC. Translation gives CASSQGTTAQQYF. The whole variable domain, remainder taken from reference TRBV7-9 and TRBJ2-7, is DTGVSQNPRHKITKRGQNVTFRCDPISEHNRLYWYRQTLGQGPEFLTYFQNEAQLEKSRLLSDRFSAERPKGSFSTLEIQRTEQGDSAMYLCASSQGTTAQQYFGPGTRLTVT.

This clonotype was seen a handful of times. The rearrangement uses TRBV6-6 and TRBJ1-3; D call uncertain. V lost 4 bases, J lost 2 bases, and 12 bases lay in between. The CDR3 is 15 residues long. Per germline, CDR1 MNHNY and CDR2 SVGAGI (reference sequence). The CDR3 sequence is CASSFGNKPGNTIYF. CDR3 bases: TGTGCCAGCAGTTTTGGGAACAAGCCTGGAAACACCATATATTTT.

The chain links TRBV29-1 to TRBJ2-2; D tentatively fits TRBD1 or TRBD2 (5 bases each). V shed 7 bases and J shed 7 bases, with 10 bases lying between them. The CDR3 has 11 residues. The germline V gene encodes CDR1 SQVTM and CDR2 ANQGSEA. CDR3 amino acids: CSGGNNGELFF. In nucleotides, the CDR3 is TGCAGCGGGGGGAATAACGGGGAGCTGTTTTTT.